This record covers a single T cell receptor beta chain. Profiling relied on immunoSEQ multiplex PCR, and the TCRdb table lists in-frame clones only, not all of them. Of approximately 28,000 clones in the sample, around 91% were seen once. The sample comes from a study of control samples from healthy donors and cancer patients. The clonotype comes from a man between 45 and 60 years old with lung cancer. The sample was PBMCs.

CDR3 loop: CSVINRGNTEAFF. As DNA, the CDR3 is TGCAGCGTTATAAACAGGGGAAACACTGAAGCTTTCTTT. The chain links TRBV29-1 to TRBJ1-1; 7 bases agree with TRBD1. J gave up 2 bases and V 5 bases, and 5 bases lay outside the gene matches. The germline V gene has CDR1 SQVTM and CDR2 ANQGSEA. This CDR3 has 13 amino acids.